This note documents a single TCR beta chain sequence. This specimen comes from a study of blood T cell repertoires in COVID-19. At the level of the study: COVID-19 samples from acute and convalescent phases originated in the United States, Italy and Spain. PBMCs, B-cell-depleted T cells, or T cells were the source of the cDNA or gDNA that made up the material.

The CDR3 extends over 17 amino acids. Trimming shortened V by 2 bases and J by 6 bases, and 19 bases separated the two germline ends. Germline V gene lookup returns CDR1 LGHNT and CDR2 FRNRAP. Original processing methods: Reference gene primers were amplified, and this amplification served to estimate nucleated cell counts. Assay used: immunoSEQ multiplex PCR; TCRdb lists only in-frame clones, some missing. V and J calls and clone size are as listed in that table; D and trimming were resolved from the DNA. The table shows 100,000 or so clones, with 85% occurring only once. Sequenced input: peripheral blood. The TCR originated in a man in his fifties with acute or convalescent COVID-19. The chain is built from TRBV12-5 and TRBJ2-2; tentatively, D is TRBD2 (6 bases). The CDR3 loop reads CASGLSLGSGQAGELFF. In DNA form, the CDR3 reads TGTGCTAGTGGTTTGAGTTTAGGCAGCGGGCAGGCCGGGGAGCTGTTTTTT.